This T cell receptor (beta chain) was observed in a study of technical replicates of blood from several donors. The data were produced by immunoSEQ multiplex PCR, yet TCRdb's version contains in-frame clones alone and is incomplete. The sample has about 75,000 clones, 75% to 95% seen once. A single count supports this clone. The CDR3 runs 15 residues. V shed 4 bases and J 3 bases; nucleotides not matched to a gene: 6. CDR1 and CDR2 (germline): MDHEN, SYDVKM. The source is a human donor in good health. Some clones in this sample may be carry-over from other donors' samples. This sequence joins TRBV28 and TRBJ2-5; the match to TRBD2 covers 9 bases. Material for sequencing was T cells isolated from PBMCs. DNA of the CDR3: TGTGCCAGCAGTTCACCCGCGGGAGGGGAAGAGACCCAGTACTTC. Translated, it gives CASSSPAGGEETQYF.